These 12 T cell receptor beta chains were sequenced from one sample in a study of T cell clones after liver transplantation. The repertoire was sequenced with immunoSEQ multiplex PCR; TCRdb's copy has only in-frame clones and lacks some. The data contain tens of thousands of clones, 90% to 95% of them seen just once; the ten biggest clones take up around 26%. The source material was CD8+ T cells from blood, sampled 12 months after liver transplant. Receptor source: a human patient who received a liver transplant. A subset of T cells may come from the graft donor.

The chain is built from TRBV7-8 and TRBJ2-7; perhaps TRBD2 as D (6 bases). The CDR3 is 15 residues long. Germline CDR1 is SGHVS and CDR2 is FQNEAQ. The V end lost 1 base, the J end lost 4 bases, and 14 bases lay between the germline ends. DNA of the CDR3: TGTGCCAGCAGCTTAGTCGCGGGAATTCTTTACGAGCAGTACTTC. It codes for CASSLVAGILYEQYF.

The rearrangement uses TRBV7-8 and TRBJ1-5; D might be TRBD1 (6 bases). V lost 5 bases, J lost 0 bases, and 14 bases lay in between. CDR3 length: 16 residues. Germline CDR1 is SGHVS and CDR2 is FQNEAQ. In nucleotides, the CDR3 is TGTGCCAGCAGCAACAACAGGGTGGGTAGCAATCAGCCCCAGCATTTT. This codes for CASSNNRVGSNQPQHF.

This rearrangement joins TRBV6-1 to TRBJ1-5; D might be TRBD1 (5 bases). CDR3 length equals 12 residues. V was clipped by 6 bases and J by 4 bases, with 7 bases between them. From germline, CDR1 is MNHNS and CDR2 SASEGT. The CDR3, as DNA: TGTGCCAGCAGGGAGGGGAATCAGCCCCAGCATTTT. Protein product: CASREGNQPQHF.

V gene TRBV13 combines with J gene TRBJ2-3; D is unclear. The germline gives CDR1 PRHDT, CDR2 FYEKMQ (reference sequence). The CDR3 is 13 amino acids. Deletions cut 5 bases from V and 6 bases from J, with 12 bases between. In DNA form, the CDR3 reads TGTGCCAGCAGCCCAGAGTCCCAGGATACGCAGTATTTT. As protein: CASSPESQDTQYF. Together with reference TRBV13 and TRBJ2-3, the CDR3 gives the full variable domain: AAGVIQSPRHLIKEKRETATLKCYPIPRHDTVYWYQQGPGQDPQFLISFYEKMQSDKGSIPDRFSAQQFSDYHSELNMSSLELGDSALYFCASSPESQDTQYFGPGTRLTVL.

V and J are TRBV27 and TRBJ2-1; the match to TRBD2 covers 8 bases. Germline assignment: CDR1 MNHEY and CDR2 SMNVEV (reference sequence). The ends lost 5 bases at V and 6 bases at J; junction bases unmatched: 12. The length of the CDR3 is 16 residues. The CDR3 reads CASSLNPGGGFNEQFF. As DNA, the CDR3 is TGTGCCAGCAGTCTCAACCCCGGGGGGGGGTTCAATGAGCAGTTCTTC.

This rearrangement joins TRBV27 to TRBJ2-7; D possibly corresponds to TRBD1 (6 bases). This CDR3 comprises 14 residues. Per germline, CDR1 MNHEY and CDR2 SMNVEV (reference sequence). V was trimmed by 0 bases and J by 5 bases, leaving 11 bases between them. The DNA for the CDR3 is TGTGCCAGCAGTTTATCCCAGGGGTTGAACGAGCAGTACTTC. Translation: CASSLSQGLNEQYF.

This chain uses TRBV4-3 with TRBJ1-5; D is unclear. The CDR3 totals 15 residues. The V end was cut by 1 base, the J end by 3 bases, with 10 bases between. CDR1 and CDR2 (germline): LGHNA, YSLEER. CDR3 residues: CASSQAWGSNQPQHF. CDR3 DNA sequence: TGCGCCAGCAGCCAAGCATGGGGTTCCAATCAGCCCCAGCATTTT.

The rearrangement links TRBV9 to TRBJ2-2; D uncertain. The CDR3 consists of 11 residues. Trimming shortened V by 6 bases and J by 7 bases, and 7 bases separated the two germline ends. CDR1 is SGDLS, CDR2 YYNGEE, per germline. CDR3 DNA sequence: TGTGCCAGCACCCGGAGCGGGGAGCTGTTTTTT. Translated, it gives CASTRSGELFF.

This clone was seen once. The V gene is TRBV11-3, the J gene TRBJ2-7; TRBD2 is a possible D gene (5 bases). The germline V and J ends were trimmed by 4 bases and 0 bases, with 13 bases remaining between them. Germline CDR1 reads SGHNT; CDR2 reads YENEEA. The CDR3 covers 15 residues. The CDR3, as DNA: TGTGCCAGCAGCTCCCCCGAACGGGGCTCCTACGAGCAGTACTTC. This codes for CASSSPERGSYEQYF.

The chain employs TRBV6-5 and TRBJ2-5; 7 bases line up with TRBD2. This CDR3 contains 16 residues. J gave up 5 bases and V 2 bases, and 11 bases lay outside the gene matches. The germline V gene encodes CDR1 MNHEY and CDR2 SVGAGI. CDR3 DNA: TGTGCCAGCAGTTACGCCCCCTGGGCTAGCGGTGAGACCCAGTACTTC. It is translated as CASSYAPWASGETQYF.

The chain links TRBV29-1 to TRBJ1-1, with D perhaps matching TRBD1 (5 bases). V was clipped by 0 bases and J by 2 bases, with 7 bases between them. There are 13 residues in the CDR3. Germline V gene sequence: CDR1 SQVTM, CDR2 ANQGSEA. CDR3 DNA: TGCAGCGTTGAAGAAGGGGACAACACTGAAGCTTTCTTT. It specifies CSVEEGDNTEAFF.

The DNA of the CDR3 is TGTGCCTCCGGCGGCACGAGCGGGAGGCTCTACGAGCAGTACTTC. Amino acid sequence: CASGGTSGRLYEQYF. The rearrangement joins TRBV30 to TRBJ2-7; 9 bases agree with TRBD2. Germline values: CDR1 GTSNPN, CDR2 SVGIG (reference sequence). Trimming took 7 bases from V and 3 from J; bases not matched to a gene: 13. CDR3 length: 15 residues.